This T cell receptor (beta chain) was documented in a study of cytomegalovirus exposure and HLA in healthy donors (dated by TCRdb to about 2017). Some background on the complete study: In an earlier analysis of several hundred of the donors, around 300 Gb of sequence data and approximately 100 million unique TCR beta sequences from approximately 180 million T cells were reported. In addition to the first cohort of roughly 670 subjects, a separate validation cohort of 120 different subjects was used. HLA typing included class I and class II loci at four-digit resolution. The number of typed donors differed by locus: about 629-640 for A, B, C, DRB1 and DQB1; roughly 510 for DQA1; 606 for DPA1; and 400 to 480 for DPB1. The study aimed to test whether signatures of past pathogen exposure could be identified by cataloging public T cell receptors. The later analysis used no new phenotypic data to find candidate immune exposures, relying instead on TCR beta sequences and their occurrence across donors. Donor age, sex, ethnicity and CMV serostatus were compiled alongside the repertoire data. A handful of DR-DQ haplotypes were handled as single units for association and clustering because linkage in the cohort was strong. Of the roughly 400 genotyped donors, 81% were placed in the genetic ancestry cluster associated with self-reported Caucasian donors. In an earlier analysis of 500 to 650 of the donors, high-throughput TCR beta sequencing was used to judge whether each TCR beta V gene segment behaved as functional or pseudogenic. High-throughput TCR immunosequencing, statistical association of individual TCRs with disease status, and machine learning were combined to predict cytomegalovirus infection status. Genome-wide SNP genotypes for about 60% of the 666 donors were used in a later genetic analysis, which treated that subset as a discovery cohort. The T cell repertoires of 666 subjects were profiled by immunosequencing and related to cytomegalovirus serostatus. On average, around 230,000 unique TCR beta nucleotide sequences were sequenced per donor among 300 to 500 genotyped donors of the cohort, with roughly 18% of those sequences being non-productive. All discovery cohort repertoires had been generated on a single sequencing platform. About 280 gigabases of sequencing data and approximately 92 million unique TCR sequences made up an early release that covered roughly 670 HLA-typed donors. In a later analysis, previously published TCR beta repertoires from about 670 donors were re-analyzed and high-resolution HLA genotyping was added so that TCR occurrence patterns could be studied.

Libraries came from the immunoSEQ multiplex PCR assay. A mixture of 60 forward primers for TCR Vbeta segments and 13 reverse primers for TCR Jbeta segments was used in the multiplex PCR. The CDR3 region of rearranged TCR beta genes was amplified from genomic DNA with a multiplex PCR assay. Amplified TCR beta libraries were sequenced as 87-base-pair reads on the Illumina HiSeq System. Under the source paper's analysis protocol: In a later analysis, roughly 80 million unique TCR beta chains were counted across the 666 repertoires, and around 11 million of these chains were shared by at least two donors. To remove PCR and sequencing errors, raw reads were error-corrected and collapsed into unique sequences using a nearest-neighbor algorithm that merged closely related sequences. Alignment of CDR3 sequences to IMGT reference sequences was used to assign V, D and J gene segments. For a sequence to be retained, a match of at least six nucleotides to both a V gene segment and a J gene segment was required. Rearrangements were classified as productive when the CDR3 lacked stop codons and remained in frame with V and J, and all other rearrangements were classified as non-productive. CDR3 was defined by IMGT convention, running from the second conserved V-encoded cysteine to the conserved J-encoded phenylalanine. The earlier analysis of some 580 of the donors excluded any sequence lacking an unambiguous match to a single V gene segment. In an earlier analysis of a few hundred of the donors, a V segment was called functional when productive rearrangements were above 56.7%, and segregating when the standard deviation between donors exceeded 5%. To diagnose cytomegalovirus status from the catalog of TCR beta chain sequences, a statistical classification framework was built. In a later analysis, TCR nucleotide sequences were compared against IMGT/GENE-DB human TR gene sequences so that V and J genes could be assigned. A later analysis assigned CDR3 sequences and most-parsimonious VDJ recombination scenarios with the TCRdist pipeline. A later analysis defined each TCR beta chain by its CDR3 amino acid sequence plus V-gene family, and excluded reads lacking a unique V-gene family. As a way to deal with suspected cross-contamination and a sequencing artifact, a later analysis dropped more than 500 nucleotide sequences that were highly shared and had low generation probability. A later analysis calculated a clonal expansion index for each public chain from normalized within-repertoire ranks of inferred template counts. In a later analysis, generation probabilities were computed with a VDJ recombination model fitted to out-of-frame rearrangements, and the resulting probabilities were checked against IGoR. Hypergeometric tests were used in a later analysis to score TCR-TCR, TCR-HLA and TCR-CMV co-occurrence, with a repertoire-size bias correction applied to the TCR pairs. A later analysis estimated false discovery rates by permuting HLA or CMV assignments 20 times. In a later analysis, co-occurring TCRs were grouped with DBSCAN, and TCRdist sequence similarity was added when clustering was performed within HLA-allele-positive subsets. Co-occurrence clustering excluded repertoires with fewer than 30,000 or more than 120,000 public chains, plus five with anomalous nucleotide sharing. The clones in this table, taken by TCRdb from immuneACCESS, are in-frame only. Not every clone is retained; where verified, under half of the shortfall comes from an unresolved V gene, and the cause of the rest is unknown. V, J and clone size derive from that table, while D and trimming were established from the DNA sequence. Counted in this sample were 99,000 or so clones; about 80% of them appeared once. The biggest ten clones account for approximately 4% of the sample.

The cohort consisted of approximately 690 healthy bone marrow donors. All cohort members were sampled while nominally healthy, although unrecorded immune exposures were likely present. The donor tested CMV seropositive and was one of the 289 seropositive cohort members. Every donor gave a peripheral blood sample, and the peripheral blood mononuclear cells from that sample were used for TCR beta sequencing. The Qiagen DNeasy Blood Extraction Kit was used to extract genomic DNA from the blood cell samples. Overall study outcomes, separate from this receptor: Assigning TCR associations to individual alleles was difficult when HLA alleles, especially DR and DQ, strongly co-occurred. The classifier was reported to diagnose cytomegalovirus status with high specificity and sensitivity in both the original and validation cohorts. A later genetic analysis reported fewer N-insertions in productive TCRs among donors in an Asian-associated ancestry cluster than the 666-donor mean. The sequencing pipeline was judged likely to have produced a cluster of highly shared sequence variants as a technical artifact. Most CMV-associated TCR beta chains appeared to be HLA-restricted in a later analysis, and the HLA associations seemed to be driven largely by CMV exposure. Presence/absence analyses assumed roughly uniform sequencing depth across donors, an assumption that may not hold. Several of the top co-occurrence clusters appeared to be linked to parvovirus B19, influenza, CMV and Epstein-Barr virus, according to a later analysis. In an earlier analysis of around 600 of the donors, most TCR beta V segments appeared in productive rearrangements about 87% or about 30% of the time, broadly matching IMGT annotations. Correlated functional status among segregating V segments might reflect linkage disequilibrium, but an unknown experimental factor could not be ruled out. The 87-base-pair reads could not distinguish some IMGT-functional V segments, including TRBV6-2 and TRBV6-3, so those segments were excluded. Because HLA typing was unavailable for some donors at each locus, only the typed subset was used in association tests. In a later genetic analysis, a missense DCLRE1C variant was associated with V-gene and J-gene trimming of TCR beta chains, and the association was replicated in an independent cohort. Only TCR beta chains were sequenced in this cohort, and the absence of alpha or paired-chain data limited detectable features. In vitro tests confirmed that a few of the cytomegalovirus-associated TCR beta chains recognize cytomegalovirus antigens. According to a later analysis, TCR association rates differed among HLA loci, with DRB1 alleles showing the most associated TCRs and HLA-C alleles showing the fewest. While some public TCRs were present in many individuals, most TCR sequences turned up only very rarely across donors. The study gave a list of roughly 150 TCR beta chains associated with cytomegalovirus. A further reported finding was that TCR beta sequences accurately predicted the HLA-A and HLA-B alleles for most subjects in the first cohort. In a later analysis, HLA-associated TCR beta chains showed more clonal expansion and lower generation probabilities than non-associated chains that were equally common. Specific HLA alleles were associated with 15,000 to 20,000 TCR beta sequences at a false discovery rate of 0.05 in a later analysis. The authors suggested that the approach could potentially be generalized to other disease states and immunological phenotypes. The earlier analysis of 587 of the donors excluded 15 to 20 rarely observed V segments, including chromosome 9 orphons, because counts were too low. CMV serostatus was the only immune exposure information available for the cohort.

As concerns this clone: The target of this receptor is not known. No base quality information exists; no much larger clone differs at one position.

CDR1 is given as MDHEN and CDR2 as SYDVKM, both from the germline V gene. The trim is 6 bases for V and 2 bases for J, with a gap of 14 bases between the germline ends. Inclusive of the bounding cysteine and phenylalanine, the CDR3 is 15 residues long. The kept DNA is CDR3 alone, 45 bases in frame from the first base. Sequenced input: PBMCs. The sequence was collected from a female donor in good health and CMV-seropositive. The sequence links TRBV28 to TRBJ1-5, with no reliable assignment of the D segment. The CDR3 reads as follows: CASSPLRQGNQPQHF. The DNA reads TGTGCCAGCAGCCCTTTAAGGCAGGGCAATCAGCCCCAGCATTTT.